The clone carrying this TCR beta chain was detected a few times. The sample is drawn from a study of shared clonotypes between healthy human individuals. The sorted-subset replicate PCRs were given 150 to 200 ng DNA, which is tens of thousands of T cell genomes. Here immunoSEQ multiplex PCR was the method, and the copy in TCRdb shows in-frame clones only, minus some. The table has 650,000 to 750,000 clones, less than 80% seen once. V was clipped by 4 bases and J by 0 bases, with 12 bases between them. CDR3 length equals 15 residues. The germline V gene has CDR1 MNHEY and CDR2 SMNVEV (reference sequence).

This chain joins TRBV27 and TRBJ1-1, with D hard to call. This clonotype was sampled from a woman in her twenties or thirties in good health. Material: memory CD4+ T cells sorted from blood. Specified subset: CD45RA-negative fraction. CDR3 in DNA: TGTGCCAGCAGTTCAACGGACGGTCTGAACACTGAAGCTTTCTTT. Residues: CASSSTDGLNTEAFF.